These 13 T cell receptor beta chains were sequenced from one sample in a study of blood T cell repertoires in COVID-19. Method: immunoSEQ multiplex PCR; TCRdb's copy keeps in-frame clones and lacks some. The table lists around 110,000 clones, approximately 84% of them singletons, with 7.5% in the top ten. Sequencing was carried out using peripheral blood. These receptors were taken from a man between 65 and 80 years old with active or convalescent COVID-19.

The DNA for the CDR3 is TGTGCCAGCAGCCAAGCCCCTCAGGGCAGGTATGGCTACACCTTC. Protein: CASSQAPQGRYGYTF. V is TRBV3-1 (or the pseudogene TRBV3-2) and J is TRBJ1-2; D might be TRBD1 (5 bases). Trimming shortened V by 1 base and J by 5 bases, and 14 bases separated the two germline ends. The CDR3 is made up of 15 amino acids. The germline V gene has CDR1 LGHDT and CDR2 YNNKEL (reference sequence).

This chain connects TRBV5-1 to TRBJ2-3, with TRBD1 matching over 7 bases. V trimming: 0 bases; J trimming: 2 bases; junction bases outside the gene matches: 3. Germline CDR1 reads SGHRS; CDR2 reads YFSETQ. This CDR3 contains 15 residues. The CDR3 here is CASSLGQGDTDTQYF. In DNA form, the CDR3 reads TGCGCCAGCAGCTTGGGACAGGGAGACACAGATACGCAGTATTTT.

The V call is TRBV24-1, the J call TRBJ2-1, with 13 bases matching TRBD2. CDR3 length equals 20 residues. V gave up 1 base and J gave up 2 bases; unmatched junction bases: 10. The germline CDR1 and CDR2 sequences are KGHDR and SFDVKD. The CDR3 DNA reads TGTGCCACCAGTGATTTAGGGACTAGCGGGGTCCTCAACCCCTACAATGAGCAGTTCTTC. Its protein is CATSDLGTSGVLNPYNEQFF.

The V call is TRBV19, the J call TRBJ1-6; tentative D call: TRBD1 (5 bases). V was clipped by 5 bases and J by 13 bases, with 24 bases between them. This CDR3 has 16 amino acids. CDR1 LNHDA and CDR2 SQIVND come from the germline V gene (reference sequence). As DNA, the CDR3 is TGTGCCAGTAGTTATTTGATTGGGACGGGGGATCCGCCCCTCCACTTT. It specifies CASSYLIGTGDPPLHF.

The gene calls are TRBV3-1 (or the pseudogene TRBV3-2) and TRBJ2-7; TRBD2 matches 8 bases. CDR1 and CDR2 from the germline V gene are LGHDT and YNNKEL (reference sequence). The V and J ends lost 1 base and 5 bases, in that order; junction bases with no gene match: 7. The CDR3 length is 15 residues. The CDR3 loop is CASSQAPTSAHEQYF. The DNA of the CDR3 is TGTGCCAGCAGCCAAGCCCCGACTAGCGCCCACGAGCAGTACTTC.

V gene TRBV5-1 combines with J gene TRBJ2-3; 12 nucleotides agree with TRBD1. Unmatched junction bases numbered 5, after V lost 3 bases and J lost 6 bases. Germline V lookup: CDR1 SGHRS, CDR2 YFSETQ. This CDR3 contains 15 residues. The CDR3 nucleotides read TGCGCCAGCAGCTCAGGGACAGGGGGCCTGGATACGCAGTATTTT. It codes for CASSSGTGGLDTQYF. Combining the CDR3 with reference TRBV5-1 and TRBJ2-3 gives the whole variable domain KAGVTQTPRYLIKTRGQQVTLSCSPISGHRSVSWYQQTPGQGLQFLFEYFSETQRNKGNFPGRFSGRQFSNSRSEMNVSTLELGDSALYLCASSSGTGGLDTQYFGPGTRLTVL.

The rearrangement joins TRBV4-2 to TRBJ2-5; 8 bases match TRBD2. Trimming cost V 1 base and J 5 bases; bases outside gene matches: 6. The V gene's germline CDR1 is LGHNA and CDR2 YNFKEQ. This CDR3 spans 15 amino acids. The CDR3 region is CASSQGAGAGETQYF. The CDR3 DNA is TGTGCCAGCAGCCAAGGAGCGGGGGCGGGCGAGACCCAGTACTTC.

The rearrangement links TRBV7-2 to TRBJ1-1; 7 bases agree with TRBD1. The V segment lost 1 base and the J segment 3 bases; nucleotides outside the gene matches: 2. The CDR3 is made up of 14 amino acids. Germline V lookup: CDR1 SGHTA, CDR2 FQGNSA. The CDR3 DNA follows: TGTGCCAGCAGCTTAGTAGGGGGCTACACTGAAGCTTTCTTT. It codes for CASSLVGGYTEAFF.

The V and J genes are TRBV18 and TRBJ2-7; 7 bases fit TRBD1. Per germline, CDR1 KGHSH and CDR2 LQKENI. The trim removed 3 bases at V and 5 bases at J, leaving 10 bases unmatched. The CDR3 extends over 15 amino acids. For the CDR3, the DNA is TGTGCCAGCTCACCCAGAACGACAGGGACCGACGAGCAGTACTTC. Encoded protein: CASSPRTTGTDEQYF.

This clone was counted only a few times. The chain recombines TRBV4-1 with TRBJ1-3; D perhaps matches TRBD1 (5 bases). Germline-derived CDR1 and CDR2 are MGHRA and YSYEKL. The CDR3 has 15 residues. The V end was cut by 3 bases, the J end by 1 base, with 10 bases between. The CDR3 coding sequence is TGCGCCAGCAGCCAGGGACTGGTATCTGGAAACACCATATATTTT. It encodes CASSQGLVSGNTIYF.

The rearrangement joins TRBV11-2 to TRBJ2-1, with D possibly matching TRBD2 (6 bases). Trimming pared 3 bases from V and 6 bases from J, leaving 12 bases between. The length of the CDR3 is 14 residues. Germline V gene data show CDR1 as SGHAT and CDR2 as FQNNGV. CDR3 loop: CASSLTRIGNEQFF. CDR3 in DNA: TGTGCCAGCAGCTTGACTAGAATAGGCAATGAGCAGTTCTTC.

This chain connects TRBV2 to TRBJ1-5; D remains unclear. Trimming removed 5 bases at V and 9 bases at J, with 14 bases between. The germline gives CDR1 SNHLY, CDR2 FYNNEI. This CDR3 has 13 amino acids. The CDR3 sequence: CASSPLASAPQHF. CDR3 nucleotide sequence: TGTGCCAGCAGTCCCCTTGCGTCCGCGCCCCAGCATTTT.

J is TRBJ2-3 and V is TRBV25-1; 9 bases are shared with TRBD2. CDR3 size: 15 residues. Germline V gene lookup returns CDR1 MGHDK and CDR2 SYGVNS. The V segment lost 4 bases and the J segment 5 bases; nucleotides outside the gene matches: 7. CDR3 DNA sequence: TGTGCCAGCAGTGGTGGGCGGGAGGGCCGAGATACGCAGTATTTT. It translates to CASSGGREGRDTQYF.